Sequencing of this T cell receptor (beta chain) was carried out in a study of CXCR3-negative and CXCR3-positive naive CD8 T cells. Study-level points and caveats: Comparably high diversity was seen in both naive subsets, and much lower diversity in memory CD8+ cells.

The germline V gene has CDR1 LGHNA and CDR2 YSLEER. CDR3 length: 17 amino acids. Turning to this clonotype: Its cognate antigen is unknown.

TRB cDNA was prepared as libraries by UMI-labeled 5' RACE. TCRdb re-called the 5' RACE reads; every CDR3 protein appears as one record, without DNA. Its table lists 45,000 to 70,000 distinct CDR3 sequences. The sample consisted of memory CD8+ T cells from blood. The V gene is TRBV4-3, the J gene TRBJ2-1. This clonotype was sampled from a human donor in good health. Some clones in this sample may be carry-over from other donors' samples. CDR3 residues: CASSQDLLAGALNEQFF.